The 3 T cell receptor beta chains below come from one sample, sequenced in a study of shared clonotypes between healthy human individuals (dated by TCRdb to 2019 to 2021). The library was built by means of the immunoSEQ multiplex PCR assay. TCRdb's version of the immuneACCESS table is confined to in-frame rearrangements and falls short of the full clone set. An unresolved V gene accounts for under half of the shortfall where checked; the remainder is of unknown origin. Recorded for this sample are more than 2,000,000 clones; approximately 93% of them occurred a single time. The ten largest make up roughly 0.36% of the sample. Material for sequencing was naive CD4+ T cells from PBMCs. The cell subset or site label, as the study defines it: CD45RA+ positively selected. Receptors were obtained from a man in his late teens or twenties in good health. Some clones in this sample may be carry-over from other donors' samples.

V usage is TRBV28 and J usage is TRBJ2-3; 8 nucleotides match TRBD2. With 10 bases clipped from V and 4 bases from J, the junction kept 7 bases outside the gene matches. This CDR3 comprises 13 residues. Germline V gives CDR1 MDHEN, CDR2 SYDVKM. CDR3 nucleotides: TGTGCCACTAAGCGGGAGTGGGCAGATACGCAGTATTTT. Encoded protein: CATKREWADTQYF.

The chain combines TRBV2 with TRBJ2-5; the D gene is possibly TRBD2 (6 bases). This CDR3 has 15 amino acids. The V gene lost 5 bases and the J gene lost 5 bases, with 18 bases spanning the gap. Germline V gene data show CDR1 as SNHLY and CDR2 as FYNNEI. The CDR3 region is CASSISGRGTETQYF. CDR3 nucleotides: TGTGCCAGCAGTATTAGCGGAAGAGGCACGGAGACCCAGTACTTC.

The V call is TRBV7-8, the J call TRBJ1-3; the D is unclear. CDR3 length: 13 residues. The V end lost 3 bases, the J end lost 0 bases, and 3 bases lay between the germline ends. Germline lookup yields CDR1 SGHVS and CDR2 FQNEAQ. CDR3 amino acids: CASSLFSGNTIYF. CDR3 coding DNA: TGTGCCAGCAGCTTGTTCTCTGGAAACACCATATATTTT.